By share, the clone carrying this T cell receptor (beta chain) ranks as medium-sized. The target antigen is unknown. This record comes from a study of spatial heterogeneity in lung cancer. After removal of 5 bases from V and 10 bases from J, the junction contained 8 bases not matched to a gene. The CDR3 sequence is 13 residues long. Germline V lookup: CDR1 MNHEY, CDR2 SVGEGT. Via MiXCR, TCRdb re-called the 5' RACE reads, giving one row per CDR3 protein. The repertoire has 3,500 to 5,000 distinct CDR3 sequences, 10% of them found once; the top ten carry less than 20%. Overall study results and limits: How many expanded intratumoral alpha and beta TCRs were present tracked the tumor mutation count, which was a count of nonsynonymous mutations.

Time point in this sample: sample taken at primary tumor resection. The cohort: under 80 early-stage, untreated non-small cell lung cancer patients. The V call is TRBV6-2 or TRBV6-3, the J call TRBJ1-1; 9 nucleotides agree with TRBD1. This sequence was found in a female donor with early-stage non-small cell lung cancer. The sample in question was lung tumor tissue, obtained at surgery. The CDR3, as DNA: TGTGCCAGCAGTCCTGACAGGGGGAGAGGAGCTTTCTTT. Translated, it gives CASSPDRGRGAFF.